Listed below are T cell receptor beta chains from one sample, sequenced in a study of patients and donors after allogeneic stem cell transplantation. Via MiXCR, TCRdb re-called the RT-PCR reads, giving one row per CDR3 protein. The data hold hundreds of thousands of distinct CDR3 sequences, with 13% to 15% observed a single time. Sequenced: blood, either unsorted or a sorted T cell fraction (not recorded which). These receptor sequences come from a human donor who was either an allogeneic HSCT recipient or a stem cell or donor lymphocyte infusion donor (not recorded which). It is not recorded whose cells these are; they may come from a transplant donor. Both conserved end residues are part of each CDR3. A D gene is named only where the DNA matches it firmly. Rows may omit the clone size; those that give it use once, few, many or a size class.

abundance: .
v_gene: TRBV11-3
j_gene: TRBJ2-7
d_gene: .
CDR3aa: CASSISGSYEQYF
CDR3nt: TGTGCCAGCAGCATTAGCGGCTCCTACGAGCAGTACTTC

abundance: .
v_gene: TRBV9
j_gene: TRBJ2-1
d_gene: TRBD1
CDR3aa: CASSVGARQGHDEQFF
CDR3nt: TGTGCCAGCAGCGTAGGGGCGAGACAGGGACATGATGAGCAGTTCTTC

abundance: few
v_gene: TRBV6-1
j_gene: TRBJ2-3
d_gene: TRBD2
CDR3aa: CASRGAGASTDTQYF
CDR3nt: TGTGCCAGCAGGGGAGCGGGGGCTAGCACAGATACGCAGTATTTT

abundance: many
v_gene: TRBV12-3/TRBV12-4
j_gene: TRBJ1-2
d_gene: .
CDR3aa: CASSNDRFTYGYTF
CDR3nt: TGTGCCAGCAGTAATGACAGGTTTACCTATGGCTACACCTTC

abundance: many
v_gene: TRBV4-2
j_gene: TRBJ2-1
d_gene: .
CDR3aa: CASSQWGQDQFF
CDR3nt: TGTGCCAGCAGCCAATGGGGGCAGGATCAGTTCTTC

abundance: .
v_gene: TRBV6-1
j_gene: TRBJ1-1
d_gene: .
CDR3aa: CASRQKGGRDTEAFF
CDR3nt: TGTGCCAGCAGACAGAAGGGGGGCCGGGACACTGAAGCTTTCTTT

abundance: .
v_gene: TRBV2
j_gene: TRBJ2-3
d_gene: TRBD2
CDR3aa: CASRKLAGGLTDTQYF
CDR3nt: TGTGCCAGCAGGAAACTAGCGGGGGGGCTGACAGATACGCAGTATTTT

abundance: few
v_gene: TRBV5-5
j_gene: TRBJ1-1
d_gene: .
CDR3aa: CASSLKLRGSEAFF
CDR3nt: TGTGCCAGCAGCCTGAAATTACGTGGGTCTGAAGCTTTCTTT

abundance: .
v_gene: TRBV5-4
j_gene: TRBJ2-7
d_gene: .
CDR3aa: CASSLVRQGEQYF
CDR3nt: TGTGCCAGCAGCTTGGTCCGGCAAGGGGAGCAGTACTTC

abundance: few
v_gene: TRBV18
j_gene: TRBJ2-1
d_gene: .
CDR3aa: CASSPLLGQSSYNEQFF
CDR3nt: TGTGCCAGCTCACCATTACTAGGACAGAGCTCCTACAATGAGCAGTTCTTC

abundance: few
v_gene: TRBV7-2
j_gene: TRBJ2-5
d_gene: TRBD2
CDR3aa: CASSSATSGGALKTQYF
CDR3nt: TGTGCCAGCAGCTCCGCGACTAGCGGGGGGGCTCTGAAGACCCAGTACTTC

abundance: many
v_gene: TRBV21-1
j_gene: TRBJ1-5
d_gene: .
CDR3aa: CASSASDWGGQPQHF
CDR3nt: TGTGCCAGCAGCGCATCGGACTGGGGGGGTCAGCCCCAGCATTTT

abundance: .
v_gene: TRBV4-1
j_gene: TRBJ1-5
d_gene: .
CDR3aa: CASSQLTSNQPQHF
CDR3nt: TGCGCCAGCAGCCAATTAACTAGCAATCAGCCCCAGCATTTT

abundance: few
v_gene: TRBV20-1
j_gene: TRBJ2-7
d_gene: .
CDR3aa: CSARGKWLLATLTYEQYF
CDR3nt: TGCAGTGCTAGAGGAAAATGGCTCCTGGCCACATTAACCTACGAGCAGTACTTC

abundance: .
v_gene: TRBV6-1
j_gene: TRBJ2-2
d_gene: .
CDR3aa: CASAAAHGRELFF
CDR3nt: TGTGCCAGCGCAGCCGCCCACGGAAGAGAGCTGTTTTTT

abundance: few
v_gene: TRBV7-9
j_gene: TRBJ1-2
d_gene: .
CDR3aa: CASSLLRRKDRYGYTF
CDR3nt: TGTGCCAGCAGCTTACTGCGCAGGAAGGACCGCTATGGCTACACCTTC

abundance: .
v_gene: TRBV30
j_gene: TRBJ2-3
d_gene: TRBD1
CDR3aa: CAWSRQGRDTQYF
CDR3nt: TGTGCCTGGAGTCGACAGGGGAGAGATACGCAGTATTTT

abundance: .
v_gene: TRBV5-1
j_gene: TRBJ1-3
d_gene: .
CDR3aa: CASSLQTGQPGNTIYF
CDR3nt: TGCGCCAGCAGCTTGCAGACAGGTCAACCTGGAAACACCATATATTTT

abundance: few
v_gene: TRBV11-2
j_gene: TRBJ2-3
d_gene: TRBD2
CDR3aa: CASRSGTSVTDTQYF
CDR3nt: TGTGCCAGCAGGTCCGGGACTAGCGTCACAGATACGCAGTATTTT

abundance: few
v_gene: TRBV6-1
j_gene: TRBJ2-7
d_gene: TRBD2
CDR3aa: CASKPGLAILEQYF
CDR3nt: TGTGCCAGCAAGCCGGGACTAGCTATTCTCGAGCAGTACTTC

abundance: few
v_gene: TRBV3-1
j_gene: TRBJ1-1
d_gene: TRBD1
CDR3aa: CASTDRANTEAFF
CDR3nt: TGTGCCAGCACAGACAGGGCGAACACTGAAGCTTTCTTT

abundance: .
v_gene: TRBV5-1
j_gene: TRBJ2-3
d_gene: TRBD2
CDR3aa: CASSLANLAGALWDTQYF
CDR3nt: TGCGCCAGCAGCTTGGCCAATCTAGCGGGGGCTCTATGGGATACGCAGTATTTT

abundance: few
v_gene: TRBV7-3
j_gene: TRBJ1-1
d_gene: .
CDR3aa: CASSSFPGNTEAFF
CDR3nt: TGTGCCAGCAGCTCCTTCCCCGGGAACACTGAAGCTTTCTTT

abundance: few
v_gene: TRBV5-4
j_gene: TRBJ2-3
d_gene: TRBD2
CDR3aa: CASSLASTSGGHTQYF
CDR3nt: TGTGCCAGCAGCTTGGCCTCGACTAGCGGGGGGCATACGCAGTATTTT

abundance: few
v_gene: TRBV7-2
j_gene: TRBJ2-7
d_gene: .
CDR3aa: CASSLAATQNYEQYF
CDR3nt: TGTGCCAGCAGCTTAGCGGCGACCCAAAACTACGAGCAGTACTTC

abundance: .
v_gene: TRBV15
j_gene: TRBJ2-7
d_gene: TRBD2
CDR3aa: CATSTSGVAYEQYF
CDR3nt: TGTGCCACCAGCACTAGCGGGGTTGCCTACGAGCAGTACTTC

abundance: .
v_gene: TRBV10-3
j_gene: TRBJ2-7
d_gene: .
CDR3aa: CAISALGEQYF
CDR3nt: TGTGCCATCAGTGCTCTAGGGGAGCAGTACTTC

abundance: few
v_gene: TRBV29-1
j_gene: TRBJ2-5
d_gene: TRBD2
CDR3aa: CSVEAGGETQYF
CDR3nt: TGCAGCGTTGAAGCGGGGGGGGAGACCCAGTACTTC